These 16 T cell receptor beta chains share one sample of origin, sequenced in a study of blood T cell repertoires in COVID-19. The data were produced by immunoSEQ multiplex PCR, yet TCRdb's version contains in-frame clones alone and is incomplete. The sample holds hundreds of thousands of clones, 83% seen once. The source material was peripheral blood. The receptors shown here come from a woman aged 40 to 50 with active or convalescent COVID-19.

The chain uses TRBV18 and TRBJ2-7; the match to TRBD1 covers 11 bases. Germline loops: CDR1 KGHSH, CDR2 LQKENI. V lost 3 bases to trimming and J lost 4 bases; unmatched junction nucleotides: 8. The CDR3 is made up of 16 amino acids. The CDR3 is CASSPRGQGVGYEQYF. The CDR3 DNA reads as TGTGCCAGCTCACCGCGGGGACAGGGGGTTGGGTACGAGCAGTACTTC.

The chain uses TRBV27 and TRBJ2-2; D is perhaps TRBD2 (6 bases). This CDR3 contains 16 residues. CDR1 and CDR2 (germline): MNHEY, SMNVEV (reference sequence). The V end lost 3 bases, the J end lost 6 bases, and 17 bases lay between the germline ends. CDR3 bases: TGTGCCAGCAGTTTCGTCTACCGGGGGAAGTCCGGGGAGCTGTTTTTT. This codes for CASSFVYRGKSGELFF.

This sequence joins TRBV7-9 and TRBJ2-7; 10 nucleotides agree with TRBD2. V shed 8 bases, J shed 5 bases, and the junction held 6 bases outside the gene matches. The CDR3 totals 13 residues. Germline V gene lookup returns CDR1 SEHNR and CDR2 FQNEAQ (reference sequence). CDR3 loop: CASSLAGNDEQYF. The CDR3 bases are TGTGCCAGCTCACTAGCGGGAAATGACGAGCAGTACTTC.

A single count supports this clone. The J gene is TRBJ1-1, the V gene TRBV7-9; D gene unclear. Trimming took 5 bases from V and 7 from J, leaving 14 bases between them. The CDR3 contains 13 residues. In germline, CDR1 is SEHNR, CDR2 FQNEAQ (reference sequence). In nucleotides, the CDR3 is TGTGCCAGCAGCCCCGAGGCACGGGGTGAAGCTTTCTTT. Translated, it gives CASSPEARGEAFF.

CDR3 loop: CASSRGVLGTGANVLTF. The CDR3 DNA sequence: TGTGCCAGCAGCCGGGGGGTTTTAGGAACTGGGGCCAACGTCCTGACTTTC. This chain joins TRBV14 and TRBJ2-6; maybe TRBD2 (6 bases). The CDR3 is made up of 17 amino acids. Germline V lookup: CDR1 SGHDN, CDR2 FVKESK. V lost 4 bases, J lost 2 bases, and 15 bases lay in between.

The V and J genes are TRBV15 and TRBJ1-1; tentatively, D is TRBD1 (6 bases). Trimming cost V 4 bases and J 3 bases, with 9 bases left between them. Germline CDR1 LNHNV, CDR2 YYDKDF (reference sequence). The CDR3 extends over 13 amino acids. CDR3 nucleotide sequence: TGTGCCACCAGCATCAGGGGTGACACTGAAGCTTTCTTT. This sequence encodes CATSIRGDTEAFF.

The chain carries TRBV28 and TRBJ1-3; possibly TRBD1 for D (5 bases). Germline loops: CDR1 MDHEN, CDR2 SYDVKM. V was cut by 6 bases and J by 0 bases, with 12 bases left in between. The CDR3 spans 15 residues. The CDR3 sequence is CASSRTQGSGNTIYF. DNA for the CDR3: TGTGCCAGCAGCCGGACGCAGGGCTCTGGAAACACCATATATTTT.

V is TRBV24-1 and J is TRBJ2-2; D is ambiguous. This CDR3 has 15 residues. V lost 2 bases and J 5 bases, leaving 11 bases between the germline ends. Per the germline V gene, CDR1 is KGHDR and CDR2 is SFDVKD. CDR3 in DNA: TGTGCCACCAGTGATTCTCGTACACAAACCGGGGAGCTGTTTTTT. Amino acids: CATSDSRTQTGELFF.

Written as DNA, the CDR3 is TGTGCCACCAGCGACGCTGACACAGGGTTGGGTGGCTACACCTTC. Amino acids: CATSDADTGLGGYTF. The rearrangement joins TRBV24-1 to TRBJ1-2, with D perhaps TRBD1 (6 bases). The CDR3 contains 15 residues. V lost 7 bases and J lost 7, with 21 bases in between. Germline V gene sequence: CDR1 KGHDR, CDR2 SFDVKD.

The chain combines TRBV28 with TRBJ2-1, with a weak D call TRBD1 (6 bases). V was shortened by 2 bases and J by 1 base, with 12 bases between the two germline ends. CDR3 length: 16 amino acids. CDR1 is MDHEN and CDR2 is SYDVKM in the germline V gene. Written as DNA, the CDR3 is TGTGCCAGCAGTTTACATACAGGGTCTTCCTACAATGAGCAGTTCTTC. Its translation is CASSLHTGSSYNEQFF.

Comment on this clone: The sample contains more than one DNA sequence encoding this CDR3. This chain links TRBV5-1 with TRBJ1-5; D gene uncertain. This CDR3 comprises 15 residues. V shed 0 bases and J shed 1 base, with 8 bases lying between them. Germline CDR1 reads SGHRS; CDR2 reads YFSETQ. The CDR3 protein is CASSLEGGSNQPQHF. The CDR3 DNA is TGCGCCAGCAGCTTGGAAGGCGGGAGCAATCAGCCCCAGCATTTT.

The CDR3 nucleotides are TGTGCCAGCAGTTACGTAGCCCGGAGCGAAGCTTTCTTT. It specifies CASSYVARSEAFF. This chain uses TRBV6-6 with TRBJ1-1, with D unclear. The CDR3 consists of 13 residues. Looked up from germline, CDR1 is MNHNY and CDR2 is SVGAGI (reference sequence). With 2 bases removed from V and 8 bases from J, the gap between germline ends came to 12 bases.

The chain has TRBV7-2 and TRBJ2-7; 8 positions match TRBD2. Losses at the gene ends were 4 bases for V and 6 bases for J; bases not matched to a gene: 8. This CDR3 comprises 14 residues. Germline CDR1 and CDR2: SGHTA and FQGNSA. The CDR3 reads CASSSGGFQGEQYF. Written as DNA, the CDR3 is TGTGCCAGCAGCTCGGGGGGGTTCCAGGGCGAGCAGTACTTC.

The CDR3 coding sequence is TGTGCCAGCAGTAAACAGATATATCAGCCCCAGCATTTT. As protein: CASSKQIYQPQHF. V is TRBV28 and J is TRBJ1-5; D uncertain. Germline V gene lookup returns CDR1 MDHEN and CDR2 SYDVKM. The CDR3 is made up of 13 amino acids. Trimming removed 5 bases at V and 5 bases at J, with 10 bases between.

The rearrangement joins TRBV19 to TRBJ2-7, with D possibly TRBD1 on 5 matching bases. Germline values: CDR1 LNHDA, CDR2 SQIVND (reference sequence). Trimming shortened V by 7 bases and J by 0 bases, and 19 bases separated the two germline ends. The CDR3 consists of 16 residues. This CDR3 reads CASTDPAGTGSYEQYF. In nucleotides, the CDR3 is TGTGCCAGTACCGACCCAGCTGGAACAGGCTCCTACGAGCAGTACTTC.

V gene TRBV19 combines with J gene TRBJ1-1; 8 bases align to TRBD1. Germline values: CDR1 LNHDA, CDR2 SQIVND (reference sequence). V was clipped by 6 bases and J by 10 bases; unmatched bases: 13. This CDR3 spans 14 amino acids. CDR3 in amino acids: CASSVQGAVGGAFF. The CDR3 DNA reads TGTGCCAGTAGCGTCCAGGGGGCGGTCGGGGGAGCTTTCTTT. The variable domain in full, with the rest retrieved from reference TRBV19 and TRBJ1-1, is DGGITQSPKYLFRKEGQNVTLSCEQNLNHDAMYWYRQDPGQGLRLIYYSQIVNDFQKGDIAEGYSVSREKKESFPLTVTSAQKNPTAFYLCASSVQGAVGGAFFGQGTRLTVV.